The 5 T cell receptor beta chains reported below all come from one sample, sequenced in a study of shared clonotypes between healthy human individuals. TCRdb's copy holds only in-frame clones and misses some; the assay was immunoSEQ multiplex PCR. This sample has about 2.4 million clones; more than 85% occur once, and the top ten carry about 0.34%. The sequenced sample was naive CD4+ T cells from PBMCs. Subset noted: CD45RA+ positively selected. These receptors were taken from a young man in good health. Some clones in this sample may be carry-over from other donors' samples.

This clone was counted once. The chain couples TRBV18 to TRBJ2-1; the match to TRBD2 covers 7 bases. The V and J ends lost 4 bases and 1 base, in that order; junction bases with no gene match: 4. From germline, CDR1 is KGHSH and CDR2 LQKENI. The CDR3 is 15 residues long. This chain's CDR3 is CASSRNSGSYNEQFF. DNA for the CDR3: TGTGCCAGCTCACGCAATAGCGGGTCCTACAATGAGCAGTTCTTC.

This clone was seen a single time. The CDR3 reads CASMTGAPNTEAFF. CDR3 DNA sequence: TGCGCCAGCATGACAGGGGCCCCTAACACTGAAGCTTTCTTT. This rearrangement joins TRBV5-1 to TRBJ1-1, with 8 bases lining up with TRBD1. In germline, CDR1 is SGHRS, CDR2 YFSETQ. This CDR3 has 14 amino acids. Germline trimming cut 6 bases from V and 2 bases from J; bases unmatched to any gene: 6.

This clone was seen more than once but under ten times. The J gene is TRBJ1-1, the V gene TRBV9; no definite D call. Germline V lookup: CDR1 SGDLS, CDR2 YYNGEE. V was pared by 3 bases and J by 0 bases, with 6 bases between. The CDR3 is 13 residues long. CDR3 DNA: TGTGCCAGCAGCGGGGATTTGAACACTGAAGCTTTCTTT. Translating it yields CASSGDLNTEAFF. The variable domain in full, with the rest retrieved from reference TRBV9 and TRBJ1-1, is DSGVTQTPKHLITATGQRVTLRCSPRSGDLSVYWYQQSLDQGLQFLIQYYNGEERAKGNILERFSAQQFPDLHSELNLSSLELGDSALYFCASSGDLNTEAFFGQGTRLTVV.

The chain uses TRBV27 and TRBJ2-5; TRBD1 aligns across 9 bases. Trimming cost V 4 bases and J 7 bases; bases outside gene matches: 10. Germline-derived CDR1 and CDR2 are MNHEY and SMNVEV (reference sequence). The CDR3 sequence is 15 residues long. The CDR3 protein is CASSSSQGAGGTQYF. In nucleotides, the CDR3 is TGTGCCAGCAGTTCCTCACAGGGGGCTGGAGGGACCCAGTACTTC.

This chain uses TRBV4-1 with TRBJ1-5; D remains ambiguous. Looked up from germline, CDR1 is MGHRA and CDR2 is YSYEKL. The V gene lost 1 base and the J gene lost 6 bases, with 10 bases spanning the gap. The CDR3 has 14 amino acids. The CDR3 sequence is CASSQVTALQPQHF. The CDR3 region has the DNA TGCGCCAGCAGCCAAGTAACGGCACTTCAGCCCCAGCATTTT.